This note documents a single T cell receptor beta chain sequence. The CDR3 runs to 17 residues. The germline gives CDR1 GTSNPN, CDR2 SVGIG (reference sequence). V lost 4 bases to trimming and J lost 4 bases, with 20 bases between them. This sample stems from a study of blood T cell repertoires in COVID-19. As for the study in general: PBMCs, B-cell-depleted T cells, or T cells provided the cDNA or gDNA that made up the material.

Authors' processing steps: Reference gene primers were amplified, and this amplification served to estimate nucleated cell counts. Libraries were prepared by immunoSEQ multiplex PCR; TCRdb keeps only in-frame clonotypes and omits some of them. V and J calls plus clone size are reproduced from that table; the DNA served to infer D and trimming. The sample consists of around 130,000 clones, around 80% of them appearing once. This receptor was obtained from a man aged 55 to 70 with active or convalescent COVID-19. The rearrangement uses TRBV30 and TRBJ2-6; D is possibly TRBD2 (5 bases). Sample: peripheral blood. CDR3 region: CAWTTGIRLRGANVLTF. DNA of the CDR3: TGTGCCTGGACCACCGGGATCCGGCTCAGAGGGGCCAACGTCCTGACTTTC.